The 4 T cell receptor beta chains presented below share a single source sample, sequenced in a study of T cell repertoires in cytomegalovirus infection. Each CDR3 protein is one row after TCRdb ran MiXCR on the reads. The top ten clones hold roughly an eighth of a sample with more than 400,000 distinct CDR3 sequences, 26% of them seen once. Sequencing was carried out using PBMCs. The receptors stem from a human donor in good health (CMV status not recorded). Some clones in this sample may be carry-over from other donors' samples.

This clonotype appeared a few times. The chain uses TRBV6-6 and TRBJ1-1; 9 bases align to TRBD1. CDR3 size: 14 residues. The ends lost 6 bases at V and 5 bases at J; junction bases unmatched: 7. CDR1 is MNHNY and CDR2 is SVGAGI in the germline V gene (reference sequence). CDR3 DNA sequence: TGTGCCAGCAGCGCGACAGGGGGGGGAACTGAAGCTTTCTTT. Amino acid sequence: CASSATGGGTEAFF.

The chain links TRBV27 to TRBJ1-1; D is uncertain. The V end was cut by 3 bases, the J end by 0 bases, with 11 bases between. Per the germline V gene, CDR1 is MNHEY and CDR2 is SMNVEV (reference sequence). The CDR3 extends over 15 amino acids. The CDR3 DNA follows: TGTGCCAGCAGTTTCAGGTTCGATGTGAACACTGAAGCTTTCTTT. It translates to CASSFRFDVNTEAFF.

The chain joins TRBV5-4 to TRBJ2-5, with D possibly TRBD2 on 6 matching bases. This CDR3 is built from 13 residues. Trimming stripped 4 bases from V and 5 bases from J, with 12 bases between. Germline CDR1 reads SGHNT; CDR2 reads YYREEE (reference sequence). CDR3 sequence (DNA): TGTGCCAGCAGCCCCACTAGCTTTGAGACCCAGTACTTC. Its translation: CASSPTSFETQYF.

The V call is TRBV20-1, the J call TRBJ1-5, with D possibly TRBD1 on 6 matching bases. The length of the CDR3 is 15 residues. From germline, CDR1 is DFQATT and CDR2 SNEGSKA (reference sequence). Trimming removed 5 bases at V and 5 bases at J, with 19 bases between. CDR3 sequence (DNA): TGCAGTGCTCCTTACCCCACAGGGTTCGATCAGCCCCAGCATTTT. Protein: CSAPYPTGFDQPQHF.